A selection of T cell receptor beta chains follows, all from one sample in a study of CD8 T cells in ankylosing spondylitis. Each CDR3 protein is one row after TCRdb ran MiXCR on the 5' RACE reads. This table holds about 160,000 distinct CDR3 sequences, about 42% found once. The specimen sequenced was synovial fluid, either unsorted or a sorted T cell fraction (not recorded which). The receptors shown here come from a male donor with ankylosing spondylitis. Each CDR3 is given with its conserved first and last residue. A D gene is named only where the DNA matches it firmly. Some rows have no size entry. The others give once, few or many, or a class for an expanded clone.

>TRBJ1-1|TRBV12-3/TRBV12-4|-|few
TGTGCCAGCACACGACGGGGTAGAAGGGGAGCTTTCTTT
CASTRRGRRGAFF
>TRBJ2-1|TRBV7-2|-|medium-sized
TGTGCCAGCAGCCCCTTGGCGGGGTTCAATGAGCAGTTCTTC
CASSPLAGFNEQFF
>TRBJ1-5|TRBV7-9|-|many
TGTGCCAGCAGCTTTGGGGACACCTATAGCAATCAGCCCCAGCATTTT
CASSFGDTYSNQPQHF
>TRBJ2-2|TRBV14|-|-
TGTGCCAGCAGTCTAAGCGGGCTGGACACCGGGGAGCTGTTTTTT
CASSLSGLDTGELFF
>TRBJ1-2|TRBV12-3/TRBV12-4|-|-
TGTGCCAGCGCCCCAGGGGTTAGTGGCTACACCTTC
CASAPGVSGYTF
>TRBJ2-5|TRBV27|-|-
TGTGCCAGCAGTTTATACCACAGGGCGGAGAAGGAGACCCAGTACTTC
CASSLYHRAEKETQYF
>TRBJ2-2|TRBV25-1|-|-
TGTGCCAGCAGTGGATGGTTGGACACCGGGGAGCTGTTTTTT
CASSGWLDTGELFF
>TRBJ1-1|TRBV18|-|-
TGTGCCGCGTCAAACCCTCTCAGGAGCCCCCCGGGCACTGAAGCTTTCTTT
CAASNPLRSPPGTEAFF
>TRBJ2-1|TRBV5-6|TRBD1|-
TGTGCCAGCAGCACGGACAGGGGCGCCTACAATGAGCAGTTCTTC
CASSTDRGAYNEQFF
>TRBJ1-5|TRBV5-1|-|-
TGCGCCAGCAGCGCGTCATGGCAGCCCCAGCATTTT
CASSASWQPQHF
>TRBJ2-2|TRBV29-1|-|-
TGCAGCGTGATACCCCCGGGACACCTGAACACCGGGGAGCTGTTTTTT
CSVIPPGHLNTGELFF
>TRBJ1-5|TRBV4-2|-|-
TGTGCCAGCAGCCAAGATGGGTCCACGGATCAGCCCCAGCATTTT
CASSQDGSTDQPQHF
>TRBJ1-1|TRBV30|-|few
TGTGCCTGGAGTGTGGCCAAGAACACTGAAGCTTTCTTT
CAWSVAKNTEAFF
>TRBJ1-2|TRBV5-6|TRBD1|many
TGTGCCAGCAGCTCGGACAGGCGCCTATCTCTAAGGAACTATGGCTACACCTTC
CASSSDRRLSLRNYGYTF
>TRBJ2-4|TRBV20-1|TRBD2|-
TGCAGTGCTAGAGTTGGACTAGCGGCCCAGGTAGCCAAAAACATTCAGTACTTC
CSARVGLAAQVAKNIQYF
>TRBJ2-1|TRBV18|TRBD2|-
TGTGCCAGCTCACCAACCCCTAGCGGGGTTTTAGGTGAGCAGTTCTTC
CASSPTPSGVLGEQFF
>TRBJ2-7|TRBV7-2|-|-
TGTGCCAGCAGCGCCCGAAAGCTCTACGAGCAGTACTTC
CASSARKLYEQYF
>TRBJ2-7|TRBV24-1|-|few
TGTGCCACCAGTGTGGGGGGCGGAGGCGAGCAGTACTTC
CATSVGGGGEQYF
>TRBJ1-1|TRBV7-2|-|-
TGTGCCAGCAGCTTAGTAGTTACGAACACTGAAGCTTTCTTT
CASSLVVTNTEAFF
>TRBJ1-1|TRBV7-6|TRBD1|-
TGTGCCAGCAGCCAAAAGCGGTCCAGGGGGCAGGACACTGAAGCTTTCTTT
CASSQKRSRGQDTEAFF
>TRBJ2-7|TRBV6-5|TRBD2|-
TGTGCCAGCAGTTTTTCTAGCGGGGTGTACGAGCAGTACTTC
CASSFSSGVYEQYF
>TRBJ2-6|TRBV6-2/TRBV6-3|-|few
TGTGCCAGCAGTTGGGGGGCTGGGGCCAACGTCCTGACTTTC
CASSWGAGANVLTF
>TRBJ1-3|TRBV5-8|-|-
TGTGCCAGCAGCTACGGTACAGGCTCTGGAAACACCATATATTTT
CASSYGTGSGNTIYF
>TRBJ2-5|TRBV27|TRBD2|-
TGTGCCAGCAGTTTCCTAAGCGGGGGGCCTCAAGAGACCCAGTACTTC
CASSFLSGGPQETQYF